A selection of T cell receptor beta chains follows, all from one sample in a study of CD8+ T cells in alopecia areata. Data came from immunoSEQ multiplex PCR; TCRdb stores just in-frame clones and leaves some out. The sample has around 270,000 clones; roughly 64% are singletons. The sequences come from CD4+ T cells sorted from blood, collected at week 24, from a patient treated with tofacitinib. All receptors come from a human donor with alopecia areata. The CDR3 runs from the conserved cysteine through the conserved F or W. Fields, in order: V gene, clone size, D gene, J gene, CDR3 protein, CDR3 DNA. A D gene is named only where the DNA matches it firmly. Clone size is stated in some rows and not others, as once, few, many or a class when expanded.

TRBV7-6	few	TRBD1	TRBJ1-2	CASSLGYRDRANGYTF	TGTGCCAGCAGCTTGGGGTACCGGGACAGGGCCAATGGCTACACCTTC
TRBV11-2	-	-	TRBJ2-4	CASSPSGDIQYF	TGTGCCAGCAGCCCCAGTGGTGACATTCAGTACTTC
TRBV29-1	-	-	TRBJ1-2	CSVVEDYGYTF	TGCAGCGTTGTAGAAGACTATGGCTACACCTTC
TRBV7-2	few	-	TRBJ1-2	CASSHGRYGYTF	TGTGCCAGCAGCCACGGACGCTATGGCTACACCTTC
TRBV29-1	-	-	TRBJ1-1	CSVCVPEAFF	TGCAGCGTTTGCGTGCCTGAAGCTTTCTTT
TRBV7-6	-	TRBD1	TRBJ1-2	CASSPDRDYGYTF	TGTGCCAGCAGCCCCGACAGGGACTATGGCTACACCTTC
TRBV2	few	TRBD2	TRBJ2-5	CASRRGLAGQETQYF	TGTGCCAGCAGAAGGGGGCTAGCGGGGCAAGAGACCCAGTACTTC
TRBV5-1	-	TRBD1	TRBJ1-2	CASSSSTGRGNYGYTF	TGCGCCAGCAGCTCGTCGACAGGGAGGGGTAACTATGGCTACACCTTC
TRBV30	few	-	TRBJ2-1	CAWSNLQTRREQFF	TGTGCCTGGAGTAACCTGCAGACTAGGCGTGAGCAGTTCTTC
TRBV7-6	few	-	TRBJ1-6	CASSPRYNSPLHF	TGTGCCAGCAGCCCTCGGTATAATTCACCCCTCCACTTT
TRBV7-2	-	TRBD1	TRBJ1-5	CASTLRTGGLNNQPQHF	TGTGCCAGCACCCTAAGGACAGGGGGCTTGAACAATCAGCCCCAGCATTTT
TRBV27	-	TRBD1	TRBJ1-2	CASSQGEPYYGYTF	TGTGCCAGCAGTCAGGGGGAGCCCTACTATGGCTACACCTTC
TRBV28	few	-	TRBJ2-4	CASRETGRNIQYF	TGTGCCAGCAGGGAAACAGGGCGGAACATTCAGTACTTC
TRBV18	-	-	TRBJ2-7	CASSPGQPSYEQYF	TGTGCCAGCTCACCTGGACAGCCTTCTTACGAGCAGTACTTC
TRBV29-1	-	-	TRBJ2-5	CSVAVETQYF	TGCAGCGTTGCAGTAGAGACCCAGTACTTC
TRBV28	-	-	TRBJ2-4	CASSSPSLGPKNIQYF	TGTGCCAGCAGTTCCCCTTCCTTGGGCCCCAAAAACATTCAGTACTTC
TRBV27	-	TRBD1	TRBJ1-1	CASSLSSGQFTEAFF	TGTGCCAGCAGTTTATCCTCGGGACAGTTCACTGAAGCTTTCTTT
TRBV29-1	-	-	TRBJ2-3	CSVGLLVGDTQYF	TGCAGCGTTGGCCTTCTGGTCGGAGATACGCAGTATTTT
TRBV4-1	few	-	TRBJ2-5	CASSHPKIGPRETQYF	TGCGCCAGCAGCCACCCCAAAATAGGGCCGAGGGAGACCCAGTACTTC